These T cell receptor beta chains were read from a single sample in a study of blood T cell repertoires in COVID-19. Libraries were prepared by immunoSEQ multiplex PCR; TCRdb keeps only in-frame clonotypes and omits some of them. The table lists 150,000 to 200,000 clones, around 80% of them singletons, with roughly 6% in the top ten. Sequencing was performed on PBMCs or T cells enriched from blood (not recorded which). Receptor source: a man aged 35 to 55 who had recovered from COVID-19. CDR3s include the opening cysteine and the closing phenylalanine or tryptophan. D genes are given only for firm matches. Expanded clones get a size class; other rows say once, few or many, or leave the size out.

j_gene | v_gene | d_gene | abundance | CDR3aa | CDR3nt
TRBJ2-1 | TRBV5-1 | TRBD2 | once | CASSPRGGLNEQFF | TGCGCCAGCAGCCCGCGGGGGGGGTTGAATGAGCAGTTCTTC
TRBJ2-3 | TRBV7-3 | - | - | CASTATGSYTDTQYF | TGTGCCAGCACCGCTACGGGGTCTTACACAGATACGCAGTATTTT
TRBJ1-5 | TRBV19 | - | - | CASTAGLISDQPQHF | TGTGCCAGTACGGCAGGGTTGATAAGCGATCAGCCCCAGCATTTT
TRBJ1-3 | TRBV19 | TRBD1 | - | CASSGDSSGNTIYF | TGTGCCAGTAGTGGGGACAGCTCTGGAAACACCATATATTTT
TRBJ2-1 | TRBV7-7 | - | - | CASSLRSGGDYNEQFF | TGTGCCAGCAGCTTAAGGAGTGGCGGGGATTACAATGAGCAGTTCTTC
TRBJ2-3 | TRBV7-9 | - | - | CASSLQGSADTQYF | TGTGCCAGCAGCTTGCAGGGTTCGGCAGATACGCAGTATTTT
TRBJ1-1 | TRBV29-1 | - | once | CSVKLFRGPEAFF | TGCAGCGTTAAATTATTTAGGGGCCCGGAAGCTTTCTTT
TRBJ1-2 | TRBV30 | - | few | CAWRNRVDYGYTF | TGTGCCTGGAGGAACAGGGTGGACTATGGCTACACCTTC
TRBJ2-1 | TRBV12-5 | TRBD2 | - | CASGLGAGRNNEQFF | TGTGCTAGTGGTTTGGGAGCGGGGCGAAACAATGAGCAGTTCTTC
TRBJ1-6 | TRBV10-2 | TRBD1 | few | CASSDSKLTGFGQAFYNSPLHF | TGCGCCAGCAGTGACTCCAAGCTAACGGGGTTCGGACAGGCCTTCTATAATTCACCCCTCCACTTT
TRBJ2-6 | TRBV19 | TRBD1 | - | CASSLDRAGANVLTF | TGTGCCAGTAGTCTAGACAGGGCTGGGGCCAACGTCCTGACTTTC
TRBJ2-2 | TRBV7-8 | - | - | CASSSPRRSAGELFF | TGTGCCAGCAGCTCCCCACGCCGGTCCGCCGGGGAGCTGTTTTTT
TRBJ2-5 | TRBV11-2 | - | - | CASSFEGGAQYF | TGTGCCAGCAGCTTTGAAGGGGGGGCCCAGTACTTC
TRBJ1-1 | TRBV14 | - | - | CASSRNPGDTEAFF | TGTGCCAGCAGCCGAAATCCAGGGGACACTGAAGCTTTCTTT
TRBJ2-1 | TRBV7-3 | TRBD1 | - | CASSLNRQGAPNEQFF | TGTGCCAGCAGCTTAAATAGACAGGGGGCTCCCAATGAGCAGTTCTTC
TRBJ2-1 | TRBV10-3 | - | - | CAISVIGDEQFF | TGTGCCATCAGTGTGATAGGGGATGAGCAGTTCTTC
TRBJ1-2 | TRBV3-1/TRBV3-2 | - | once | CASSQRAGIGYGYTF | TGTGCCAGCAGCCAACGGGCAGGGATAGGTTATGGCTACACCTTC
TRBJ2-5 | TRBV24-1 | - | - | CATSDLDSKQETQYF | TGTGCCACCAGTGACCTCGACAGTAAACAAGAGACCCAGTACTTC
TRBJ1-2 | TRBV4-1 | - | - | CASSQQGSYGYTF | TGCGCCAGCAGCCAACAGGGGTCATATGGCTACACCTTC
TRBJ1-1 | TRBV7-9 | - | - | CASSPPGFMNTEAFF | TGTGCCAGCAGCCCGCCAGGGTTCATGAACACTGAAGCTTTCTTT
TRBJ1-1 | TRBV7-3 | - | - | CASSLTTGSVAFF | TGTGCCAGCAGCTTAACCACAGGTTCGGTAGCTTTCTTT
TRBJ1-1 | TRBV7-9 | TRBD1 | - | CASSWGQGDTEAFF | TGTGCCAGCAGCTGGGGACAGGGGGACACTGAAGCTTTCTTT
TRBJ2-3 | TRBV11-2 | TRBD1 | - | CASSHHRTGGGGTQYF | TGTGCCAGCAGCCATCATCGGACAGGGGGCGGCGGTACGCAGTATTTT
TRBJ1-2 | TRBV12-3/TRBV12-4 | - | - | CASSLNRASYTF | TGTGCCAGCAGTTTAAACAGGGCAAGCTACACCTTC
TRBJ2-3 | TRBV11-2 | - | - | CASSSGTLNTDTQYF | TGTGCCAGCAGTTCCGGGACATTAAACACAGATACGCAGTATTTT
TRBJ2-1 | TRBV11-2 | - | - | CASSSEVGEQFF | TGTGCCAGCAGCAGCGAGGTCGGTGAGCAGTTCTTC
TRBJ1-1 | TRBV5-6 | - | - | CASSFSWGDTEAFF | TGTGCCAGCAGCTTCTCTTGGGGGGACACTGAAGCTTTCTTT
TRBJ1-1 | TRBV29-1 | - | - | CSARGETEAFF | TGCAGCGCCCGGGGGGAGACTGAAGCTTTCTTT
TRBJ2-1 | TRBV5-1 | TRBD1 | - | CASYDSPGQIYNEQFF | TGCGCCAGCTATGACAGCCCGGGACAGATCTACAATGAGCAGTTCTTC
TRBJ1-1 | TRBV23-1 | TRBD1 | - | CASRRQGTGGTEAFF | TGCGCCAGCCGTCGACAAGGGACAGGAGGGACTGAAGCTTTCTTT
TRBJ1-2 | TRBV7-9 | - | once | CASSLPLEGPNYGYTF | TGTGCCAGCAGCTTACCTTTGGAGGGGCCTAACTATGGCTACACCTTC
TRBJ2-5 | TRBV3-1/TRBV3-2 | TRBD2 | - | CASSQSSGGLEETQYF | TGTGCCAGCAGCCAATCTAGCGGGGGGTTGGAAGAGACCCAGTACTTC
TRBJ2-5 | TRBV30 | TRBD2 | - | CAWSSGGAGPETQYF | TGTGCCTGGAGCAGCGGGGGGGCGGGCCCCGAGACCCAGTACTTC